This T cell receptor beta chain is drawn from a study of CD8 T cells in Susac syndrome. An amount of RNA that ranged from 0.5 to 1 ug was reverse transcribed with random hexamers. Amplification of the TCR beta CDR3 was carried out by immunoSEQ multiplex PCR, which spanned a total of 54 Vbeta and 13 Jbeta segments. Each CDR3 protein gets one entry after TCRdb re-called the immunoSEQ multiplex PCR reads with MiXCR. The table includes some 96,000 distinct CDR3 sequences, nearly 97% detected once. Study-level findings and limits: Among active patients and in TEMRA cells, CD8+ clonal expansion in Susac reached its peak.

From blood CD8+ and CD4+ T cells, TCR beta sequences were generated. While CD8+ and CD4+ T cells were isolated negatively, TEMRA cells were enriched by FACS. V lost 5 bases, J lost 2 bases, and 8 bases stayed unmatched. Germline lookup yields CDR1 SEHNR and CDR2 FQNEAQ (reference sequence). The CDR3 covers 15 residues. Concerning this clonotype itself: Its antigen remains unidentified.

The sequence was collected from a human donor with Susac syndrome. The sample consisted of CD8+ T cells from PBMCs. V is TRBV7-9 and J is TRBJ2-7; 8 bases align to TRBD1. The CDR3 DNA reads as TGTGCCAGCAGCGCGGGACAGGTCCCAACCTACGAGCAGTACTTC. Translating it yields CASSAGQVPTYEQYF.